This T cell receptor (beta chain) came from a study of cytotoxic CD8 clonotypes in ibrutinib-treated CLL. The CDR3 loop spans 18 amino acids. J lost 0 bases, V lost 5 bases, and 13 bases had no gene match. Germline CDR1 reads SGHRS; CDR2 reads YFSETQ. Study-wide findings and caveats: Measured clonality at baseline was greater than in age-matched healthy donors and tracked with circulating CD8+ T-cell counts. Public clonotypes, an uncommon group, contracted or remained stable on treatment.

This clone was observed a handful of times. Its antigen is not identified. Measured with immunoSEQ multiplex PCR; TCRdb has only the in-frame clones, and not every one. Of 25,000 to 30,000 clones in the sample, 62% were seen once. The sample here was PBMCs, taken before ibrutinib treatment. The rearrangement uses TRBV5-1 and TRBJ2-5, with TRBD2 matching over 10 bases. This sequence originates from a human donor with chronic lymphocytic leukemia. The CDR3 bases are TGCGCCAGCAGGATTGGGACTAGCGCCGCAGAGAACCAAGAGACCCAGTACTTC. Its protein is CASRIGTSAAENQETQYF. Supplemented by reference TRBV5-1 and TRBJ2-5, the full variable domain reads KAGVTQTPRYLIKTRGQQVTLSCSPISGHRSVSWYQQTPGQGLQFLFEYFSETQRNKGNFPGRFSGRQFSNSRSEMNVSTLELGDSALYLCASRIGTSAAENQETQYFGPGTRLLVL.